This passage covers 3 T cell receptor beta chains from one sample sequenced in a study of blood T cell repertoires in COVID-19 (dated by TCRdb to 2019 to 2021). Library prep was done by the immunoSEQ multiplex PCR assay. The table was pulled from immuneACCESS by TCRdb, which kept in-frame rearrangements only. Such tables lose some clones; where checked, under half of the loss comes from unresolved V genes, and the rest has no known cause. For this sample the table gives 150,000 to 160,000 clones, of which around 78% were detected only once. The ten largest clonotypes hold roughly 1.5% of the sample. Sequenced sample: peripheral blood. These receptors all come from an elderly man with acute or convalescent COVID-19.

This chain links TRBV7-2 with TRBJ1-6; D perhaps matches TRBD1 (6 bases). Trimming cost V 8 bases and J 0 bases, with 17 bases left between them. The germline CDR1 and CDR2 sequences are SGHTA and FQGNSA. CDR3 length: 17 residues. The CDR3 sequence is CASCPGAGRSYNSPLHF. The CDR3 region has the DNA TGTGCCAGCTGCCCAGGGGCCGGCCGCTCCTATAATTCACCCCTCCACTTT.

This clone was detected a few times. This chain connects TRBV5-4 to TRBJ2-3; 13 nucleotides line up with TRBD2. The germline CDR1 and CDR2 sequences are SGHNT and YYREEE (reference sequence). The V and J ends lost 4 bases and 2 bases, in that order; junction bases with no gene match: 4. The CDR3 has 16 residues. Written as DNA, the CDR3 is TGTGCCAGCAGCCTAGGGACTAGCGGGGCCACAGATACGCAGTATTTT. It yields the protein CASSLGTSGATDTQYF.

This chain links TRBV19 with TRBJ2-6; 7 bases map to TRBD1. Trimming at V came to 4 bases and at J to 2 bases, leaving 2 bases not matched to a gene. The CDR3 spans 15 residues. Germline lookup yields CDR1 LNHDA and CDR2 SQIVND (reference sequence). The CDR3 loop is CASSTDRAGANVLTF. CDR3 nucleotides: TGTGCCAGTAGTACTGACAGGGCTGGGGCCAACGTCCTGACTTTC.